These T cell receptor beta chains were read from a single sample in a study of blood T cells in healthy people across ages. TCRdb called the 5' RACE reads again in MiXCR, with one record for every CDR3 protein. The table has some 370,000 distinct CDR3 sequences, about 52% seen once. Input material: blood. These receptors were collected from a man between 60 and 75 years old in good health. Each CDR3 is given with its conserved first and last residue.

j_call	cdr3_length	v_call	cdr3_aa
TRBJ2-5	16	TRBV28	CASSFGGGRRQETQYF
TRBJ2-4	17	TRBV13	CASSLMTATLAKNIQYF
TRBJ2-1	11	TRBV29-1	CLGQRYNEQFF
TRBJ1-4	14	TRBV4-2	CASSQAKAGGELFF
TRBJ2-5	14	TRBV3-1	CASSRAGGTNEQYF
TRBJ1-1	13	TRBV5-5	CASSLYEVTEAFF
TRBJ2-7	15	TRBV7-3	CASSLEGHGAYEQYF
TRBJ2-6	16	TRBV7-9	CASSLVLGSGANVLTF
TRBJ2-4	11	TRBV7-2	CASSGGNIQYF
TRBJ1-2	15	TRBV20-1	CSASPGQGISYGYTF
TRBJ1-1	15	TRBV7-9	CASSSRTGHNTEAFF
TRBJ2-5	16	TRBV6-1	CASSPRTGRIGETQYF
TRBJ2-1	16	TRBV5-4	CASSPFERAQANEQFF
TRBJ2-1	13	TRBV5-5	CASSLVADNEQFF
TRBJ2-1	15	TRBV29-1	CSVDFAGQSYDEEFF
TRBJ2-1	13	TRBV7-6	CASSLSLADEQFF
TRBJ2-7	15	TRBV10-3	CAISETGQGRDEQYF
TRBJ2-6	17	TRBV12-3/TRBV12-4	CASSPRQGLSGANVLTF
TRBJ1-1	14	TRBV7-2	CASSPDGMNTEAFF
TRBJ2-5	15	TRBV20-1	CSATRGQIIKETQYF
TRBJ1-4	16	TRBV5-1	CASSLADGGFGEKLFF
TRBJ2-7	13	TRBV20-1	CSAFSGTNYEQYF
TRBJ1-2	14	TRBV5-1	CASSLEGNNYGYTF
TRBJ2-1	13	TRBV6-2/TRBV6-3	CASSDNRATGQFF
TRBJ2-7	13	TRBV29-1	CSAGPRDGGEQYF
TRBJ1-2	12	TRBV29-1	CSVERGGYGYTF
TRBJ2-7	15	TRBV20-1	CSARDLRTGGYEQYF
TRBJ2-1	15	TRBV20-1	CSASRQRQLINEQFF
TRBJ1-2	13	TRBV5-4	CASSWDQGRGYTF
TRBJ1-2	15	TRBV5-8	CASSKTGGYDYGYTF
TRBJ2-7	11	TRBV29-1	CSVRRSYEQYF
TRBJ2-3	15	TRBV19	CASSKGGPGTDTQYF
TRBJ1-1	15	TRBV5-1	CASSPGQPLDTEAFF
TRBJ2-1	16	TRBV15	CATSRVPAGSYNEQFF
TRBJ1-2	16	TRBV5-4	CASSLDGAVSNYGYTF
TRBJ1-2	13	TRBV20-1	CRGRGPANYGYTF
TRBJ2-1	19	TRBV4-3	CASSQGNQGARLGYNEQFF
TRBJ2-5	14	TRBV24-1	CATSARGSVETQYF
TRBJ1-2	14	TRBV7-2	CASSPRGTYYGYTF
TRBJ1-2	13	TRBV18	CASSPQGTGGYTF
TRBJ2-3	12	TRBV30	CAWSVLRDTQYF
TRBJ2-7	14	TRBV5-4	CASSPDSLSYEQYF
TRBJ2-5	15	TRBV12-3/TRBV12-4	CASSSWDSPQETQYF
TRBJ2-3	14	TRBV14	CASSQDRGGDTQYF
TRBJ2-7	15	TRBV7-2	CASSSPDRGSYEQYF
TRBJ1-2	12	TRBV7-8	CASSLRVGGYTF
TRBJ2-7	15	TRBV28	CASRPSLVQGYEQYF